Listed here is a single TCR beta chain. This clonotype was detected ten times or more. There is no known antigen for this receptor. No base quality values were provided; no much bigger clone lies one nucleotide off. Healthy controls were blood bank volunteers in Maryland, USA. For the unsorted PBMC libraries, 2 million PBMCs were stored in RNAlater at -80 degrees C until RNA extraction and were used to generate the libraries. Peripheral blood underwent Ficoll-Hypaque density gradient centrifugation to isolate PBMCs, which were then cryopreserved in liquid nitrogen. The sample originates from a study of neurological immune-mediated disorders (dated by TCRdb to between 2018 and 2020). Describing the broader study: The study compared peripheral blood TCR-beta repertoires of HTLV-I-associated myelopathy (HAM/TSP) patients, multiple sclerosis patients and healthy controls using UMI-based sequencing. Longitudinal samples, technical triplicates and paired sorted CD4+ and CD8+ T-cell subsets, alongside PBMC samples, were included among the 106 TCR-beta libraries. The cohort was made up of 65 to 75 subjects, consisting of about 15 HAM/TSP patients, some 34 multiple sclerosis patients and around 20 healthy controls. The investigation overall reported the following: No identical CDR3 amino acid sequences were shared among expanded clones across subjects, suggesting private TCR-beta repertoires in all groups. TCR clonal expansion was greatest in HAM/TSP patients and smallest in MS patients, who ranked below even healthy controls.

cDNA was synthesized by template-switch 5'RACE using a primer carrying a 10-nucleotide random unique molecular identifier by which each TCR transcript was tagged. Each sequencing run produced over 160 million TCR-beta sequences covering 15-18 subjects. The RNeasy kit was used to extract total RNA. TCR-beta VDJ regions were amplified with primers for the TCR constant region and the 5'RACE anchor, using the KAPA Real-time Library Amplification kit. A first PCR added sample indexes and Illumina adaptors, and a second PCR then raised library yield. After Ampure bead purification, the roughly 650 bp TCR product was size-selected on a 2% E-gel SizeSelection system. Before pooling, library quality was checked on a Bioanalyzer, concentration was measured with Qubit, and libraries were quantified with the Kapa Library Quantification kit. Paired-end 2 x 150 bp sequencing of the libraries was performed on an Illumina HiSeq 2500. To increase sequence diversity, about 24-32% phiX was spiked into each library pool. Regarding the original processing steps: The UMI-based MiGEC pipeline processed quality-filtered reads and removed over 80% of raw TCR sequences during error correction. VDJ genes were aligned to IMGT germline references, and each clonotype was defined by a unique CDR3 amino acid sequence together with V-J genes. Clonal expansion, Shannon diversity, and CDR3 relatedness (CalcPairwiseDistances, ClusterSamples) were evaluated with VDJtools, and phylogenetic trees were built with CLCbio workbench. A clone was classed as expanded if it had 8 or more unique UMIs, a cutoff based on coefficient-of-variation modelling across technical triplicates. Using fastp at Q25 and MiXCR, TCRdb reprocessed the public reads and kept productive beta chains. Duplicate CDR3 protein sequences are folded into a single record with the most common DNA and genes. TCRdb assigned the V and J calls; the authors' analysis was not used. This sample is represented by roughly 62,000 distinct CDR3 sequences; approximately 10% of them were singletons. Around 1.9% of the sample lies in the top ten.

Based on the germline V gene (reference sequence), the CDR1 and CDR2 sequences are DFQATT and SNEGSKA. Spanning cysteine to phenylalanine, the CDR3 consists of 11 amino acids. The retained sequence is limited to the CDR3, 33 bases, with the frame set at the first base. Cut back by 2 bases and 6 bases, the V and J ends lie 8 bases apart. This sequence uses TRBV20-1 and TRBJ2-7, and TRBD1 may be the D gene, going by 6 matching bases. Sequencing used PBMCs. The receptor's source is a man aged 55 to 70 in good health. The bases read TGCAGTGCTAGATGGGGGCTCGAGCAGTACTTC. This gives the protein CSARWGLEQYF.